The clone carrying this TCR beta chain was counted only a few times. CDR3 length: 12 amino acids. Germline assignment: CDR1 SNHLY and CDR2 FYNNEI. V lost 6 bases and J 12 bases, leaving 15 bases between the germline ends. The TCRbeta library incorporated unique molecular identifiers. TCRdb independently ran MiXCR on the PCR reads; one entry per CDR3 protein. The table lists about 980,000 distinct CDR3 sequences, less than 30% of them singletons. The record originates from a study of T-cell reconstitution after alpha-beta-depleted transplantation in children. Sequencing used PBMCs, mostly from graft donor cells, obtained 360 days after TCRalphabeta/CD19-depleted stem cell transplant. The sequence derives from a boy younger than two who had a stem cell transplant for SCID, so the T cells may come from the graft donor. The rearrangement uses TRBV2 and TRBJ2-1; no clear D gene. CDR3 nucleotide sequence: TGTGCCAGCAGACGGACCATTTCGCGGCAGTTCTTC. Encoded protein: CASRRTISRQFF.